A single sample is the source of the 3 T cell receptor beta chains below, sequenced in a study of control samples from healthy donors and cancer patients. Clones were sequenced by immunoSEQ multiplex PCR, and TCRdb holds only the in-frame ones, with some missing. The sample contains 84,000 or so clones, around 91% of which appear only once. The sample was blood. These receptors were collected from a man over 45 in good health.

In nucleotides, the CDR3 is TGCGCCAGCAGTGGCCTGAACACTGAAGCTTTCTTT. As protein: CASSGLNTEAFF. The rearrangement uses TRBV10-1 and TRBJ1-1, with D uncertain. CDR3 size: 12 residues. Trimming took 4 bases from V and 0 from J, leaving 3 bases between them. CDR1 and CDR2 from the germline V gene are WNHNN and SYGVQD (reference sequence).

The CDR3: CATSDFRGNGYTF. CDR3 bases: TGTGCCACCAGTGATTTTCGGGGGAATGGCTACACCTTC. The rearrangement uses TRBV24-1 and TRBJ1-2, with D perhaps matching TRBD1 (5 bases). Germline CDR1 reads KGHDR; CDR2 reads SFDVKD. Trimming left V 1 base short and J 6 bases short, with 8 bases between. There are 13 residues in the CDR3.

The V call is TRBV7-2, the J call TRBJ1-1; D call uncertain. Germline CDR1 and CDR2: SGHTA and FQGNSA. This CDR3 spans 15 amino acids. The V gene lost 0 bases and the J gene lost 2 bases, with 10 bases spanning the gap. CDR3: CASSLARVGNTEAFF. The CDR3 coding sequence is TGTGCCAGCAGCTTAGCGCGGGTGGGTAACACTGAAGCTTTCTTT.